Below are 3 T cell receptor beta chains sequenced from a single sample in a study of cytomegalovirus exposure and HLA in healthy donors. The PCR ran on 60 Vbeta and 13 Jbeta primers. Assay used: immunoSEQ multiplex PCR; TCRdb lists only in-frame clones, some missing. Here the sample table reports 60,000 to 100,000 clones. Sequencing was carried out using PBMCs. The source of these receptors is a man between 25 and 39 years old in good health and CMV-seronegative.

The chain uses TRBV11-1 and TRBJ1-2, with 7 bases identical to TRBD1. J lost 6 bases, V lost 5 bases, and 6 bases had no gene match. The CDR3 loop spans 13 amino acids. Germline V CDR1 and CDR2: SGHAT, FQDESV (reference sequence). The CDR3 reads CASSPQGMDGYTF. CDR3 DNA: TGTGCCAGCAGCCCACAGGGGATGGATGGCTACACCTTC.

This rearrangement joins TRBV6-1 to TRBJ2-7; D gene ambiguous. This CDR3 is built from 12 residues. Germline-derived CDR1 and CDR2 are MNHNS and SASEGT. The V gene lost 6 bases and the J gene lost 6 bases, with 12 bases spanning the gap. CDR3 in DNA: TGTGCCAGCAGCCCCCGATCGAGCGAGCAGTACTTC. Translating it yields CASSPRSSEQYF.

V and J are TRBV19 and TRBJ1-1, with unresolved D. This CDR3 is built from 13 residues. Germline-derived CDR1 and CDR2 are LNHDA and SQIVND (reference sequence). The V and J ends lost 8 bases and 10 bases respectively, with 20 bases between them. CDR3: CASRLGWGRGAFF. As DNA, the CDR3 is TGTGCCAGTCGACTCGGGTGGGGTCGGGGAGCTTTCTTT.